This entry features one TCR beta chain sequence. No antigen is known for it. This entry comes from a study of T-cell reconstitution after alpha-beta-depleted transplantation in children. The study, taken as a whole, reports: Expanded graft clones, several hundred of them, were reportedly the source of alpha-beta T cells about two months after transplant. High day-60 TCRbeta diversity in some patients came from surviving recipient T cells and thymic progenitors. Counts and diversity of T cells one year after transplant came mostly from newly produced T cells.

Unique molecular identifiers were incorporated into the prepared TCRbeta library. MiXCR was run by TCRdb on the PCR reads, yielding one entry per CDR3 protein. The table records about 540,000 distinct CDR3 sequences, over 25% of them present only once. The V gene end was trimmed by 6 bases and the J gene end by 7 bases; junction bases not matched to a gene: 2. CDR3 length: 13 residues. Germline V gene lookup returns CDR1 MNHEY and CDR2 SMNVEV (reference sequence). The source was PBMCs, collected before TCRalphabeta/CD19-depleted stem cell transplant. The chain is built from TRBV27 and TRBJ2-3; 12 bases align to TRBD2. The source is a boy younger than two with Wiskott-Aldrich syndrome, due to receive a stem cell transplant. The CDR3 reads CASRTSGSNTQYF. DNA for the CDR3: TGTGCCAGCAGGACTAGCGGGAGTAATACGCAGTATTTT.